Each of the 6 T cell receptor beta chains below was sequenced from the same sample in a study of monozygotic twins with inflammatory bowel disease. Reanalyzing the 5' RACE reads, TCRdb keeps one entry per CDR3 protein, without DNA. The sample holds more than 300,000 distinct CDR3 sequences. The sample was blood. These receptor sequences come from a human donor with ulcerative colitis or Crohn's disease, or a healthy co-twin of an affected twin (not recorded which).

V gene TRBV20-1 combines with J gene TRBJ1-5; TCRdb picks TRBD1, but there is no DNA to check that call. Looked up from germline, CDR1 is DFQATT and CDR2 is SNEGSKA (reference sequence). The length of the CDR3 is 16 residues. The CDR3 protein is CSARDRWGVFSQPQHF.

The CDR3 is CASSHYRGDEQFF. The genes are TRBV5-1 and TRBJ2-1; the D gene TCRdb calls, TRBD1, cannot be checked with no DNA. Germline V CDR1 and CDR2: SGHRS, YFSETQ. This CDR3 has 13 amino acids. Supplemented by reference TRBV5-1 and TRBJ2-1, the full variable domain reads KAGVTQTPRYLIKTRGQQVTLSCSPISGHRSVSWYQQTPGQGLQFLFEYFSETQRNKGNFPGRFSGRQFSNSRSEMNVSTLELGDSALYLCASSHYRGDEQFFGPGTRLTVL.

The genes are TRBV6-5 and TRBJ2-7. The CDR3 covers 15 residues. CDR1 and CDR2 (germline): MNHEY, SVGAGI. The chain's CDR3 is CASSYADRGPYEQYF.

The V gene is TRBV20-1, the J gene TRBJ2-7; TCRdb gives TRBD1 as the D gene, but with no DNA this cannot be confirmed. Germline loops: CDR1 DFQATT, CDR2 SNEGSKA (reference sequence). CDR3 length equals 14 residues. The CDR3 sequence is CSADEGGGLYEQYF.

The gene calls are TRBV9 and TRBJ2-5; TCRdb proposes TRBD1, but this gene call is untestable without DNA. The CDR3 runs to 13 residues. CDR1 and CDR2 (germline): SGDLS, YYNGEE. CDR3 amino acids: CASSIQGGETQYF.

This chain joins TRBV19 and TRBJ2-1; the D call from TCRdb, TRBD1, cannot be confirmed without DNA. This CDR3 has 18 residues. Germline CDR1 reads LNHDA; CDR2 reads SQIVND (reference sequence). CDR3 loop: CASSPSMEFTLLNNEQFF.